This T cell receptor (beta chain) was sequenced for a study of early T cells in non-severe SARS-CoV-2 infection. The study's findings and limits: Matching with VDJdb favored anti-spike CD8 responses (missing private and CD4 specificities).

In its sample, this clonotype was seen many times. Its specificity is unknown. Germline-derived CDR1 and CDR2 are SGDLS and YYNGEE. CDR3 size: 15 residues. Trimming cost V 4 bases and J 3 bases; bases outside gene matches: 8. TCRdb used MiXCR to reprocess the 5' RACE reads, holding one entry per CDR3 protein. The sample includes about 84,000 distinct CDR3 sequences, about an eighth of them seen just once. The chain carries TRBV9 and TRBJ2-3; 7 bases are a match to TRBD2. The TCR originated in an adult who was a healthcare worker with PCR-confirmed SARS-CoV-2 infection or an uninfected control (not recorded which). Sequenced: whole blood. The chain's CDR3 is CASSRPFGGTDTQYF. CDR3 DNA sequence: TGTGCCAGCAGCCGTCCTTTCGGGGGGACAGATACGCAGTATTTT. Full variable domain (remainder filled in from reference TRBV9 and TRBJ2-3): DSGVTQTPKHLITATGQRVTLRCSPRSGDLSVYWYQQSLDQGLQFLIQYYNGEERAKGNILERFSAQQFPDLHSELNLSSLELGDSALYFCASSRPFGGTDTQYFGPGTRLTVL.